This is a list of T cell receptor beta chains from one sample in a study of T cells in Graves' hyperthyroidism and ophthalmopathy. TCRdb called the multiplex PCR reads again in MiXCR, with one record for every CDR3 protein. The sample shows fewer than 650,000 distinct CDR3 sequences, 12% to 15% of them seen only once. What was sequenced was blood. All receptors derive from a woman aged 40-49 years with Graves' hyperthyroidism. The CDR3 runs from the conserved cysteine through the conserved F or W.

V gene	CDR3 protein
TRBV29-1	CSVSGPSGQVGYTF
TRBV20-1	CSASGTVADTQYF
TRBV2	CASREREPYEQYF
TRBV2	CARTGTSGNSPLHF
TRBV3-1	CASSHRALSYEQYF
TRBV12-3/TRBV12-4	CASSNWTGETQYF
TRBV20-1	CSASSQRLSDTQYF
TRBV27	CASSPLGLADTDTQYF
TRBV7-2	CASSFGLTEAFF
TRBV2	CASSEQDAGYNGQFF